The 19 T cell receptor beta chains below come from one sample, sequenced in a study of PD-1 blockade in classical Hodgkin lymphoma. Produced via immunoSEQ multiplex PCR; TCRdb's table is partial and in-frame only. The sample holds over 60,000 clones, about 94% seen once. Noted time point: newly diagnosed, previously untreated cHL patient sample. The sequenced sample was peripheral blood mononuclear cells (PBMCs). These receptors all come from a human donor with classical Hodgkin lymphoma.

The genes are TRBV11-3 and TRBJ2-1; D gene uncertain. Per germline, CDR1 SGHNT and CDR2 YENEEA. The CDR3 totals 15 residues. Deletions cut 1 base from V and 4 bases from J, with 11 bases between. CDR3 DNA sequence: TGTGCCAGCAGCTTAGGTTCGGCTGATTACAATGAGCAGTTCTTC. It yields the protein CASSLGSADYNEQFF.

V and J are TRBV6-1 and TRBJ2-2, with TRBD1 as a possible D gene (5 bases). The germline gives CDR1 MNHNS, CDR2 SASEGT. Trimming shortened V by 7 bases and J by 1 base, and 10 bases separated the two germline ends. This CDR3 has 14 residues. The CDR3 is CASKGHKNTGELFF. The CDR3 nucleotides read TGTGCCAGCAAAGGACATAAGAACACCGGGGAGCTGTTTTTT.

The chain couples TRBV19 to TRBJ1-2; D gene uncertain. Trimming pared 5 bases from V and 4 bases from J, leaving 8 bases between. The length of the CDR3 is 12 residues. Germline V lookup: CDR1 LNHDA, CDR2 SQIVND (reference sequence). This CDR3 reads CASSRLGYGYTF. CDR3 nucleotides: TGTGCCAGTAGTCGGTTAGGCTATGGCTACACCTTC.

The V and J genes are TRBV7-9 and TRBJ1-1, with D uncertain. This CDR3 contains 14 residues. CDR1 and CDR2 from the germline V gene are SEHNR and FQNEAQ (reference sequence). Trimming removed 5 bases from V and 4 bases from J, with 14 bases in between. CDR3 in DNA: TGTGCCAGCAGCCCGGTGACATGGGGCACTGAAGCTTTCTTT. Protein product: CASSPVTWGTEAFF.

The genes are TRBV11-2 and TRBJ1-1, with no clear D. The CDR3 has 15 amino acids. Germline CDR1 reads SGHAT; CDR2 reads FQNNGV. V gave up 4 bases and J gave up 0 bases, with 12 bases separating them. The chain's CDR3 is CASSSGRTMNTEAFF. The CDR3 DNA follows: TGTGCCAGCAGCTCGGGTCGAACGATGAACACTGAAGCTTTCTTT.

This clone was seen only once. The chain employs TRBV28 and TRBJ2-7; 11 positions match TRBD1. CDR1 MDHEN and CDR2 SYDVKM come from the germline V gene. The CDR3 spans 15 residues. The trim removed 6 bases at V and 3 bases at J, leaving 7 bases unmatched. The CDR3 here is CASSNSGTGGYEQYF. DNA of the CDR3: TGTGCCAGCAGCAACTCCGGGACAGGGGGCTACGAGCAGTACTTC.

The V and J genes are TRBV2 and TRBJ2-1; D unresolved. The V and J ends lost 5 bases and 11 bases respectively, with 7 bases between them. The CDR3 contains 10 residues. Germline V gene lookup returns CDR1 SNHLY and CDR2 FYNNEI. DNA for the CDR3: TGTGCCAGCAGTACTGGGAAGCAGTTCTTC. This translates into CASSTGKQFF.

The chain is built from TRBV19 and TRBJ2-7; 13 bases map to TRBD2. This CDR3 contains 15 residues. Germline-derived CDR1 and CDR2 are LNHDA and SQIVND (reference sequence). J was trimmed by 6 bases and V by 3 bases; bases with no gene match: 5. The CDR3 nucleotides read TGTGCCAGTAGTATCCAGAGGACTAGCGGGGGCGAGCAGTACTTC. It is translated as CASSIQRTSGGEQYF.

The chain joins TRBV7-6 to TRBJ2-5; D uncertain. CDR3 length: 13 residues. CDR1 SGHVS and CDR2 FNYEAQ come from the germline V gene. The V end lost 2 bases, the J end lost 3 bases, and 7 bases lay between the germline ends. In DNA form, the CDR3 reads TGTGCCAGCAGCTTACGCCAAGAAGAGACCCAGTACTTC. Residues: CASSLRQEETQYF.

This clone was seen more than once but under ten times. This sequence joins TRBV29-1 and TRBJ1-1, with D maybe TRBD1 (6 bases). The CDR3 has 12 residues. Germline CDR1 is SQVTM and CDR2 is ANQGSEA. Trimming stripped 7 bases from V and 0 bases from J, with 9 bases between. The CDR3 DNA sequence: TGCAGCGCGGGACATATGAACACTGAAGCTTTCTTT. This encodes CSAGHMNTEAFF.

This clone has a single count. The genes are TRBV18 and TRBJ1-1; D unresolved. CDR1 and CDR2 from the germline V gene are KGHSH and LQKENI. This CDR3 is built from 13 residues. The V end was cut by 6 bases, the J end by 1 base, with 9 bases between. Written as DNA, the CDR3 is TGTGCCAGCTCCCTTTCGGGGAACACTGAAGCTTTCTTT. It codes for CASSLSGNTEAFF.

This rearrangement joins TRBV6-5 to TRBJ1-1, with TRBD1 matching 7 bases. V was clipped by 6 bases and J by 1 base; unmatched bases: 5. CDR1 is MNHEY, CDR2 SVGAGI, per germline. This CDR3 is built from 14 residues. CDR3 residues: CASRPQGPNTEAFF. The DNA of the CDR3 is TGTGCCAGCAGGCCACAGGGGCCGAACACTGAAGCTTTCTTT.

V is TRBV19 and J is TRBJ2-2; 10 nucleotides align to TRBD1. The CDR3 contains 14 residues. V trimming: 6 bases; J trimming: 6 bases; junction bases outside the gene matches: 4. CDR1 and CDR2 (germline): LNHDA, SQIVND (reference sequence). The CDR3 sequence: CASSSDRGAGELFF. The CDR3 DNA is TGTGCCAGTAGCTCGGACAGGGGGGCCGGGGAGCTGTTTTTT.

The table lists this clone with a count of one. The CDR3 region is CASSRHRGEQFF. CDR3 DNA: TGTGCCAGCAGCCGACACAGGGGGGAGCAGTTCTTC. V gene TRBV28 combines with J gene TRBJ2-1, with TRBD1 matching 8 bases. V gave up 6 bases and J gave up 10 bases; unmatched junction bases: 5. Germline CDR1 and CDR2: MDHEN and SYDVKM. The CDR3 runs 12 residues.

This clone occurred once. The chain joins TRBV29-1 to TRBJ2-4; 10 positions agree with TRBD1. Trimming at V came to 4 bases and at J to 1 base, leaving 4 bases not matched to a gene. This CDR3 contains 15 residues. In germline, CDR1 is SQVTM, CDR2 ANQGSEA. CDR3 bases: TGCAGCGTTGGGGGGGGACAGGGGGCCAAAAACATTCAGTACTTC. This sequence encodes CSVGGGQGAKNIQYF.

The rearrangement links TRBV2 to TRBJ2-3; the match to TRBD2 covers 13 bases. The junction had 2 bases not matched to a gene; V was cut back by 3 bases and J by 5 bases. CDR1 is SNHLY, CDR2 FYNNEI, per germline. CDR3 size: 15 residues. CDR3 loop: CASSDGLAGEDTQYF. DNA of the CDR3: TGTGCCAGCAGTGACGGACTAGCGGGGGAAGATACGCAGTATTTT. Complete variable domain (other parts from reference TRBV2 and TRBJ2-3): EPEVTQTPSHQVTQMGQEVILRCVPISNHLYFYWYRQILGQKVEFLVSFYNNEISEKSEIFDDQFSVERPDGSNFTLKIRSTKLEDSAMYFCASSDGLAGEDTQYFGPGTRLTVL.

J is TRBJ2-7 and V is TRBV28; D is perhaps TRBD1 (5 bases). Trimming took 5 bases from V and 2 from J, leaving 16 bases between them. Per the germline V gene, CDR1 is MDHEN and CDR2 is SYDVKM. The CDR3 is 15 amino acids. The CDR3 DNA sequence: TGTGCCAGCAGTCCCAATGGGGTGGGGCCCTACGAGCAGTACTTC. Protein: CASSPNGVGPYEQYF.

The DNA for the CDR3 is TGTGCCAGCAGTGACAGGGGGCGAGGTCATGGCTACACCTTC. Protein: CASSDRGRGHGYTF. V and J are TRBV28 and TRBJ1-2; TRBD1 matches 10 bases. Losses at the gene ends were 5 bases for V and 6 bases for J; bases not matched to a gene: 6. Germline V CDR1 and CDR2: MDHEN, SYDVKM. The CDR3 covers 14 residues.

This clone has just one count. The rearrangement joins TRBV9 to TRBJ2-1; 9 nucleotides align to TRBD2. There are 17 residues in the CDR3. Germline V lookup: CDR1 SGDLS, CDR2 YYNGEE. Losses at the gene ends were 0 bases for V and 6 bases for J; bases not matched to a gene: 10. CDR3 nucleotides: TGTGCCAGCAGCGTAGCTCCCGGCGGGAGGGCCCTCAATGAGCAGTTCTTC. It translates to CASSVAPGGRALNEQFF.